This T cell receptor beta chain was obtained from a study of T cells in Graves' hyperthyroidism and ophthalmopathy. The wider study: Peripheral blood samples were taken at initial diagnosis, prior to any treatment. General study findings and limits: Ophthalmopathy, which appeared later, was predicted by the model a median about 5.9 months before onset. Among thyroid clonotypes expanded above 0.001, most also appeared in blood.

Using RNA transcripts as the source, TCR beta CDR3 regions were amplified. HTBI primers were used for first-round RT-PCR of the TCR CDR3. Each CDR3 protein is one row after TCRdb ran MiXCR on the multiplex PCR reads. The table has 550,000 to 700,000 distinct CDR3 sequences, roughly 14% seen once; the top ten hold approximately 4.3%. The CDR3 runs to 15 residues. Germline trimming cut 6 bases from V and 1 base from J; bases unmatched to any gene: 6. Germline-derived CDR1 and CDR2 are SGHAT and FQNNGV. Clinical symptoms, serum thyroxine and TRAb, thyroid ultrasound and orbital computed tomography were used for the diagnoses. This clonotype showed up just once. Its antigen is unidentified.

The rearrangement links TRBV11-2 to TRBJ2-1, with 7 bases lining up with TRBD2. The sequencing input was blood. This receptor was obtained from a woman aged 40 to 55 with Graves' ophthalmopathy. CDR3 bases: TGTGCCAGCAGTCGTCTAGCGGCATCCTACAATGAGCAGTTCTTC. This gives the protein CASSRLAASYNEQFF.